The 19 T cell receptor beta chains in this list originate from one sample, sequenced in a study of cytomegalovirus exposure and HLA in healthy donors. PCR primers comprised 60 Vbeta and 13 Jbeta primers. Generated by immunoSEQ multiplex PCR, the TCRdb table keeps only in-frame clones and is missing some. Of some 110,000 clones listed, about 62% are singletons. The sequenced sample was PBMCs. These receptors were collected from a middle-aged woman in good health and CMV-seropositive.

This chain joins TRBV7-8 and TRBJ2-1, with 9 bases aligning to TRBD2. This CDR3 has 18 amino acids. J lost 4 bases, V lost 0 bases, and 10 bases had no gene match. In germline, CDR1 is SGHVS, CDR2 FQNEAQ. The CDR3 DNA reads TGTGCCAGCAGCTTAGCGACGGGGGGACTAGCTACTTACAATGAGCAGTTCTTC. Its protein product is CASSLATGGLATYNEQFF.

The chain combines TRBV10-3 with TRBJ1-4, with 7 bases aligning to TRBD1. Germline CDR1 reads ENHRY; CDR2 reads SYGVKD. Unmatched junction bases numbered 4, after V lost 2 bases and J lost 4 bases. The CDR3 spans 15 residues. The CDR3 sequence is CAISEEGTDNEKLFF. The CDR3 nucleotides are TGTGCCATCAGTGAGGAGGGGACAGATAATGAAAAACTGTTTTTT.

V is TRBV5-3 and J is TRBJ1-1, with a possible D match to TRBD1 (6 bases). TRBV5-3 is sorted into the ORF group, with uncertain function. The CDR3 loop spans 15 amino acids. With 4 bases removed from V and 1 base from J, the gap between germline ends came to 14 bases. Written as DNA, the CDR3 is TGTGCCAGAAGCCGTTACGGGACACGGAACACTGAAGCTTTCTTT. Translating it yields CARSRYGTRNTEAFF.

The chain links TRBV5-3 to TRBJ2-7; no firm D call. TRBV5-3 is known as an ORF, though its function is uncertain. The CDR3 runs to 13 residues. Deletions cut 10 bases from V and 6 bases from J, with 20 bases between. The CDR3 loop is CAGYKPATTEQYF. In nucleotides, the CDR3 is TGTGCCGGTTATAAGCCTGCCACTACCGAGCAGTACTTC.

This clone occurred a few times. The chain employs TRBV5-1 and TRBJ1-2; 10 nucleotides align to TRBD1. This CDR3 has 14 amino acids. Germline CDR1 and CDR2: SGHRS and YFSETQ. V gave up 0 bases and J gave up 8 bases; unmatched junction bases: 4. In DNA, the CDR3 is TGCGCCAGCAGCTTGGAGGGACAGGGGAGCGGCTACACCTTC. Translated, it gives CASSLEGQGSGYTF.

A note on this clone: Relative to the germline gene, one junction end is altered; a read error may explain this. The rearrangement uses TRBV7-7 and TRBJ2-7; tentative D call: TRBD1 (6 bases). CDR1 SSHAT and CDR2 FNYEAQ come from the germline V gene (reference sequence). This CDR3 has 13 amino acids. The CDR3 region is CASSLQGFHEQYF. CDR3 nucleotides: TGTGCTAGCAGCCTACAGGGTTTCCACGAGCAGTACTTC.

V usage is TRBV27 and J usage is TRBJ2-3, with D tentatively TRBD2 (6 bases). Germline values: CDR1 MNHEY, CDR2 SMNVEV (reference sequence). V lost 6 bases to trimming and J lost 7 bases, with 20 bases between them. CDR3 length: 15 amino acids. The CDR3 loop reads CASRPVGGSGYTQYF. DNA of the CDR3: TGTGCCAGCAGGCCCGTCGGAGGGAGCGGATATACGCAGTATTTT.

This clone was seen just once. The gene calls are TRBV7-9 and TRBJ2-5; D remains ambiguous. Germline-derived CDR1 and CDR2 are SEHNR and FQNEAQ (reference sequence). The V gene lost 4 bases and the J gene lost 2 bases, with 11 bases spanning the gap. The CDR3 spans 14 residues. CDR3 amino acids: CASSSQTTQETQYF. CDR3 in DNA: TGTGCCAGCAGCTCCCAGACAACACAAGAGACCCAGTACTTC. The full variable domain, its missing parts supplied by reference TRBV7-9 and TRBJ2-5, is DTGVSQNPRHKITKRGQNVTFRCDPISEHNRLYWYRQTLGQGPEFLTYFQNEAQLEKSRLLSDRFSAERPKGSFSTLEIQRTEQGDSAMYLCASSSQTTQETQYFGPGTRLLVL.

This clone was seen a handful of times. The CDR3 region is CASSATGSDEAFF. CDR3 in DNA: TGTGCCAGCAGCGCTACAGGGTCGGATGAAGCTTTCTTT. The rearrangement links TRBV5-6 to TRBJ1-1; perhaps TRBD1 as D (6 bases). CDR3 size: 13 residues. Germline lookup yields CDR1 SGHDT and CDR2 YYEEEE. V was pared by 4 bases and J by 7 bases, with 14 bases between.

The V and J genes are TRBV5-1 and TRBJ1-2; 9 bases are shared with TRBD1. Looked up from germline, CDR1 is SGHRS and CDR2 is YFSETQ. The CDR3 extends over 15 amino acids. J was trimmed by 5 bases and V by 4 bases; bases with no gene match: 9. The CDR3 bases are TGCGCCAGCAGCGCCCGGGACAGGGTAAGATATGGCTACACCTTC. It encodes CASSARDRVRYGYTF.

This clone was detected once. The J gene is TRBJ1-2, the V gene TRBV14; no definite D call. The CDR3 is 14 amino acids. From germline, CDR1 is SGHDN and CDR2 FVKESK. Trimming pared 6 bases from V and 4 bases from J, leaving 15 bases between. The CDR3 coding sequence is TGTGCCAGCAGTCGCGTGGGAGTTGGCTATGGCTACACCTTC. This translates into CASSRVGVGYGYTF.

This clone was seen a few times. The gene calls are TRBV5-8 and TRBJ2-7; a possible D gene is TRBD2 (7 bases). V was clipped by 6 bases and J by 2 bases, with 12 bases between them. The CDR3 covers 13 residues. Germline V gives CDR1 SGHTS, CDR2 YDEGEE. CDR3 region: CASKAGAAYEQYF. CDR3 coding DNA: TGTGCCAGCAAGGCGGGGGCCGCCTACGAGCAGTACTTC.

The chain combines TRBV28 with TRBJ2-7, with a possible D match to TRBD1 (5 bases). The V end was cut by 4 bases, the J end by 2 bases, with 9 bases between. The CDR3 is made up of 13 amino acids. Germline V CDR1 and CDR2: MDHEN, SYDVKM. DNA of the CDR3: TGTGCCAGCAGTTCAGGGTATCCCTACGAGCAGTACTTC. This codes for CASSSGYPYEQYF.

V usage is TRBV15 and J usage is TRBJ2-1; weak D call: TRBD2 (5 bases). The CDR3 contains 13 residues. Germline CDR1 is LNHNV and CDR2 is YYDKDF (reference sequence). V was shortened by 2 bases and J by 10 bases, with 12 bases between the two germline ends. This chain's CDR3 is CATSRSPSREQFF. The CDR3 DNA is TGTGCCACCAGCAGATCTCCTAGCCGGGAGCAGTTCTTC.

This clone has just a few counts. This chain uses TRBV25-1 with TRBJ2-7; 7 bases match TRBD1. J gave up 9 bases and V 10 bases, and 12 bases lay outside the gene matches. This CDR3 spans 12 amino acids. Germline V gene sequence: CDR1 MGHDK, CDR2 SYGVNS. CDR3 in amino acids: CATRPTGLVQYF. The DNA for the CDR3 is TGTGCCACCAGACCGACAGGGCTAGTGCAGTACTTC.

This chain uses TRBV2 with TRBJ2-5; weak D call: TRBD1 (5 bases). Germline CDR1 is SNHLY and CDR2 is FYNNEI. V dropped 8 bases and J dropped 5 bases, with 12 bases sitting between them. CDR3 length: 12 residues. As DNA, the CDR3 is TGTGCCAGCCTCGCGGCAGGGGAGACCCAGTACTTC. Amino acids: CASLAAGETQYF.

This rearrangement joins TRBV5-1 to TRBJ2-7; 9 nucleotides line up with TRBD2. Germline CDR1 SGHRS, CDR2 YFSETQ. This CDR3 is 16 amino acids long. After removal of 2 bases from V and 0 bases from J, the junction contained 6 bases not matched to a gene. The DNA for the CDR3 is TGCGCCAGCAGCTTAGGGAGCGGGAGGCCCTCCTACGAGCAGTACTTC. It encodes CASSLGSGRPSYEQYF.

V usage is TRBV5-1 and J usage is TRBJ2-2; 15 nucleotides line up with TRBD2. V shed 4 bases and J 4 bases; nucleotides not matched to a gene: 11. Germline CDR1 and CDR2: SGHRS and YFSETQ. The CDR3 runs to 19 residues. In DNA, the CDR3 is TGCGCCAGCAGCCCCGGGACTAGCGGGAGGCACTTCCTCACCGGGGAGCTGTTTTTT. Protein: CASSPGTSGRHFLTGELFF.

V gene TRBV25-1 combines with J gene TRBJ2-1, with 8 bases aligning to TRBD2. The J segment lost 5 bases and the V segment lost 6 bases, leaving 0 bases of the junction unmatched. The germline gives CDR1 MGHDK, CDR2 SYGVNS. The length of the CDR3 is 12 residues. CDR3 sequence (DNA): TGTGCCAGCAGGGGACTAGACAATGAGCAGTTCTTC. Translation: CASRGLDNEQFF.